Following are 17 T cell receptor beta chains from one sample sequenced in a study of shared clonotypes between healthy human individuals (dated by TCRdb to 2020 to 2022). Library preparation was by the immunoSEQ multiplex PCR assay. In its TCRdb copy, this immuneACCESS table keeps in-frame sequences only and misses some clones. Where compared with another copy, unresolved V genes explain less than half of these, and the others have no known cause. This sample gives millions of clones in total; approximately 92% of them show up just once. Roughly 0.13% of the sample belongs to the ten largest clones. What was sequenced was naive CD4+ T cells sorted from blood. Explained via the paper, the cell subset or site label denotes: CD45RA+ positively selected. These receptors originate from a man between 18 and 35 years old in good health.

For this clone: The sample has other DNA sequences that encode this CDR3 too. CDR3 sequence reads: CASSFSGKETQYF. In nucleotides, the CDR3 is TGTGCCAGCAGCTTTAGCGGGAAAGAGACCCAGTACTTC. This chain joins TRBV7-2 and TRBJ2-5; 8 bases are a match to TRBD2. CDR3 size: 13 residues. With 3 bases clipped from V and 3 bases from J, the junction kept 0 bases outside the gene matches. Germline CDR1 and CDR2: SGHTA and FQGNSA.

This clone was found once. The gene calls are TRBV10-2 and TRBJ2-5; 9 nucleotides line up with TRBD2. Germline CDR1 reads WSHSY; CDR2 reads SAAADI. J gave up 3 bases and V 5 bases, and 7 bases lay outside the gene matches. The CDR3 runs 15 residues. The CDR3 DNA sequence: TGCGCCAGCAGTCCTCGGGCTAGCGGGAAAGAGACCCAGTACTTC. Translation gives CASSPRASGKETQYF.

The V gene is TRBV7-2, the J gene TRBJ2-2; tentatively, D is TRBD1 or TRBD2 (5 bases each). CDR3 length: 15 residues. V gave up 3 bases and J gave up 3 bases, with 11 bases separating them. Germline V gene data show CDR1 as SGHTA and CDR2 as FQGNSA. The CDR3 spells CASSFGGLDTGELFF. The CDR3 DNA reads TGTGCCAGCAGCTTTGGGGGTTTGGACACCGGGGAGCTGTTTTTT.

The CDR3 region has the DNA TGTGCCAGCAGTTACGGGCGGGCTAGCACAGATACGCAGTATTTT. Translated, it gives CASSYGRASTDTQYF. The chain has TRBV6-6 and TRBJ2-3; possibly TRBD2 for D (5 bases). Germline V gene lookup returns CDR1 MNHNY and CDR2 SVGAGI (reference sequence). Trimming took 2 bases from V and 0 from J, leaving 9 bases between them. The CDR3 runs 15 residues.

This chain links TRBV2 with TRBJ2-3; D remains ambiguous. The CDR3 runs to 14 residues. Germline V gene lookup returns CDR1 SNHLY and CDR2 FYNNEI. Trimming stripped 6 bases from V and 2 bases from J, with 12 bases between. The CDR3 nucleotides are TGTGCCAGCAGATCACATAGCAACACAGATACGCAGTATTTT. This sequence encodes CASRSHSNTDTQYF. Drawing the rest from reference TRBV2 and TRBJ2-3, the complete variable domain is EPEVTQTPSHQVTQMGQEVILRCVPISNHLYFYWYRQILGQKVEFLVSFYNNEISEKSEIFDDQFSVERPDGSNFTLKIRSTKLEDSAMYFCASRSHSNTDTQYFGPGTRLTVL.

V usage is TRBV29-1 and J usage is TRBJ2-7; D might be TRBD1 (5 bases). This CDR3 is 13 amino acids long. Germline loops: CDR1 SQVTM, CDR2 ANQGSEA. Trimming removed 5 bases from V and 6 bases from J, with 17 bases in between. CDR3 coding DNA: TGCAGCGTTAAGGGGAATATCAAAGGCGAGCAGTACTTC. Translation: CSVKGNIKGEQYF.

This chain connects TRBV2 to TRBJ2-7; the match to TRBD1 covers 7 bases. The CDR3 runs 12 residues. Germline CDR1 is SNHLY and CDR2 is FYNNEI. The V and J ends lost 10 bases and 5 bases, in that order; junction bases with no gene match: 8. The CDR3 spells CATGLGGHEQYF. CDR3 coding DNA: TGTGCCACAGGGTTAGGGGGCCACGAGCAGTACTTC.

The V call is TRBV28, the J call TRBJ1-2; no reliable D call. With 5 bases removed from V and 2 bases from J, the gap between germline ends came to 12 bases. This CDR3 comprises 14 residues. The germline gives CDR1 MDHEN, CDR2 SYDVKM. The DNA of the CDR3 is TGTGCCAGCAGTCTCTTCGTGAGGAACTATGGCTACACCTTC. Translated, it gives CASSLFVRNYGYTF.

J is TRBJ2-5 and V is TRBV18, with 7 bases matching TRBD2. Germline CDR1 is KGHSH and CDR2 is LQKENI. This CDR3 contains 16 residues. Trimming cost V 3 bases and J 2 bases; bases outside gene matches: 9. This chain's CDR3 is CASSPPGTTPQETQYF. Here the CDR3 DNA reads TGTGCCAGCTCACCTCCCGGGACTACCCCTCAAGAGACCCAGTACTTC.

The chain joins TRBV7-2 to TRBJ2-5, with 7 bases matching TRBD2. Germline-derived CDR1 and CDR2 are SGHTA and FQGNSA. This CDR3 is built from 16 residues. The ends lost 2 bases at V and 4 bases at J; junction bases unmatched: 10. CDR3 sequence (DNA): TGTGCCAGCAGCTTACAGGGCGGCAGGGAGGGAGAGACCCAGTACTTC. This encodes CASSLQGGREGETQYF. Full variable domain (rest looked up from reference TRBV7-2 and TRBJ2-5): GAGVSQSPSNKVTEKGKDVELRCDPISGHTALYWYRQSLGQGLEFLIYFQGNSAPDKSGLPSDRFSAERTGGSVSTLTIQRTQQEDSAVYLCASSLQGGREGETQYFGPGTRLLVL.

The chain has TRBV7-6 and TRBJ1-5; D uncertain. Trimming removed 1 base at V and 9 bases at J, with 4 bases between. Germline loops: CDR1 SGHVS, CDR2 FNYEAQ. This CDR3 is 11 amino acids long. The CDR3 loop is CASSLEGPQHF. CDR3 nucleotide sequence: TGTGCCAGCAGCTTAGAGGGGCCCCAGCATTTT.

The chain employs TRBV18 and TRBJ2-7; weak D call: TRBD1 (5 bases). This CDR3 has 14 amino acids. The germline V gene encodes CDR1 KGHSH and CDR2 LQKENI. Between the trimmed V and J ends, which lost 3 bases and 3 bases, there was a span of 12 bases. CDR3 nucleotide sequence: TGTGCCAGCTCACCTTTGACCAGGGACTACGAGCAGTACTTC. Translated, it gives CASSPLTRDYEQYF.

V usage is TRBV27 and J usage is TRBJ1-6, with D unresolved. Trimming left V 0 bases short and J 7 bases short, with 13 bases between. The CDR3 is 16 amino acids. Germline-derived CDR1 and CDR2 are MNHEY and SMNVEV (reference sequence). CDR3 amino acids: CASSLSRVSNNSPLHF. CDR3 DNA sequence: TGTGCCAGCAGTTTATCCCGGGTTAGCAACAATTCACCCCTCCACTTT.

The CDR3 region is CASRTPGQGPYEQYF. The CDR3 bases are TGTGCCAGCAGAACACCGGGACAGGGGCCCTACGAGCAGTACTTC. The chain is built from TRBV6-6 and TRBJ2-7; 10 nucleotides agree with TRBD1. Looked up from germline, CDR1 is MNHNY and CDR2 is SVGAGI (reference sequence). Losses at the gene ends were 6 bases for V and 2 bases for J; bases not matched to a gene: 7. The CDR3 totals 15 residues.

The J gene is TRBJ2-1, the V gene TRBV19; TRBD2 aligns across 13 bases. V gave up 7 bases and J gave up 9 bases; unmatched junction bases: 3. Germline V gene data show CDR1 as LNHDA and CDR2 as SQIVND (reference sequence). CDR3 length equals 13 residues. The CDR3, as DNA: TGTGCCAGTAAGACTAGCGGGAGGAGTGAGCAGTTCTTC. Translation: CASKTSGRSEQFF.

About this clone itself: Different DNA sequences within this sample yield the same CDR3. The chain links TRBV2 to TRBJ2-1; no definite D call. V shed 5 bases and J shed 3 bases, with 2 bases lying between them. This CDR3 has 11 amino acids. Per the germline V gene, CDR1 is SNHLY and CDR2 is FYNNEI. CDR3 in DNA: TGTGCCAGCAGTAACTACAATGAGCAGTTCTTC. Protein sequence: CASSNYNEQFF.

The rearrangement uses TRBV4-1 and TRBJ2-7, with 10 bases identical to TRBD1. With 0 bases clipped from V and 2 bases from J, the junction kept 1 base outside the gene matches. The CDR3 spans 15 residues. CDR1 MGHRA and CDR2 YSYEKL come from the germline V gene. The CDR3 loop is CASSQEGQGPYEQYF. In nucleotides, the CDR3 is TGCGCCAGCAGCCAAGAGGGACAGGGGCCCTACGAGCAGTACTTC.